A single sample is the source of the 25 T cell receptor beta chains below, sequenced in a study of shared clonotypes between healthy human individuals. Sequencing was performed with immunoSEQ multiplex PCR; in TCRdb, only in-frame clones are kept and a portion is missing. Of a few hundred thousand clones in the sample, approximately 97% were seen once. Material for sequencing was naive CD4+ T cells sorted from blood. The subset denotes: CD45RA+ positively selected. All receptors come from a woman aged 30 to 39 in good health.

The rearrangement links TRBV18 to TRBJ2-1, with D perhaps TRBD2 (6 bases). In germline, CDR1 is KGHSH, CDR2 LQKENI. The ends were cut back, 2 bases at V and 4 bases at J, with 18 bases in the middle. The CDR3 has 17 residues. This chain's CDR3 is CASSPSGPGLLYNEQFF. CDR3 DNA sequence: TGTGCCAGCTCACCATCAGGACCGGGACTCCTTTACAATGAGCAGTTCTTC.

The rearrangement uses TRBV5-1 and TRBJ2-1; D may be TRBD2 (6 bases). Germline loops: CDR1 SGHRS, CDR2 YFSETQ. The CDR3 consists of 16 residues. The germline V and J ends were trimmed by 0 bases and 2 bases, with 12 bases remaining between them. CDR3 amino acids: CASSLDAPGAYNEQFF. CDR3 nucleotide sequence: TGCGCCAGCAGCTTGGATGCTCCGGGAGCCTACAATGAGCAGTTCTTC.

The V call is TRBV11-2, the J call TRBJ1-3; D perhaps matches TRBD1 (5 bases). CDR3 length: 16 amino acids. Trimming cost V 3 bases and J 6 bases, with 18 bases left between them. Looked up from germline, CDR1 is SGHAT and CDR2 is FQNNGV. The DNA for the CDR3 is TGTGCCAGCAGCTTGGACTCTCGGGGGGTCCTAAACACCATATATTTT. Its protein is CASSLDSRGVLNTIYF.

The CDR3 protein is CASSEGRVYEQFF. CDR3 DNA sequence: TGTGCCAGCAGTGAAGGGAGGGTGTATGAGCAGTTCTTC. This sequence joins TRBV2 and TRBJ2-1; D may be TRBD2 (6 bases). The CDR3 is 13 residues long. The germline V gene has CDR1 SNHLY and CDR2 FYNNEI. Trimming took 1 base from V and 8 from J, leaving 9 bases between them.

The chain couples TRBV28 to TRBJ1-5; D not certain. Germline CDR1 MDHEN, CDR2 SYDVKM. V lost 7 bases, J lost 0 bases, and 13 bases lay in between. The CDR3 loop spans 15 amino acids. CDR3 DNA sequence: TGTGCCAGCACGGACCCGGCGGGTAGCAATCAGCCCCAGCATTTT. Translation: CASTDPAGSNQPQHF.

This chain joins TRBV10-3 and TRBJ1-5, with TRBD1 matching over 10 bases. The germline V gene has CDR1 ENHRY and CDR2 SYGVKD. J was trimmed by 0 bases and V by 6 bases; bases with no gene match: 2. The CDR3 length is 15 residues. The CDR3 reads CAIRGTGDSNQPQHF. The CDR3 DNA sequence: TGTGCCATCAGAGGGACAGGGGATAGCAATCAGCCCCAGCATTTT.

V is TRBV28 and J is TRBJ2-2; D might be TRBD1 (5 bases). Per the germline V gene, CDR1 is MDHEN and CDR2 is SYDVKM. V was pared by 6 bases and J by 6 bases, with 14 bases between. This CDR3 region has 14 residues. Here the CDR3 DNA reads TGTGCCAGCAGCATAACTATAGGGGCCGGGGAGCTGTTTTTT. This sequence encodes CASSITIGAGELFF.

CDR3 residues: CASSQWTSGRGWSEQFF. The CDR3 nucleotides are TGCGCCAGCAGCCAATGGACTAGCGGGAGAGGTTGGAGTGAGCAGTTCTTC. The chain couples TRBV4-1 to TRBJ2-1; TRBD2 agrees at 13 bases. The trim removed 2 bases at V and 9 bases at J, leaving 10 bases unmatched. The CDR3 loop spans 17 amino acids. Germline values: CDR1 MGHRA, CDR2 YSYEKL.

The rearrangement links TRBV5-6 to TRBJ1-1; no reliable D call. The length of the CDR3 is 12 residues. V lost 2 bases and J lost 4, with 6 bases in between. Germline lookup yields CDR1 SGHDT and CDR2 YYEEEE. Here the CDR3 reads CASSFAGTEAFF. The CDR3 DNA reads as TGTGCCAGCAGCTTCGCGGGCACTGAAGCTTTCTTT.

The chain carries TRBV10-3 and TRBJ2-3, with 10 bases that match TRBD2. This CDR3 has 15 amino acids. Per the germline V gene, CDR1 is ENHRY and CDR2 is SYGVKD. V was pared by 3 bases and J by 3 bases, with 3 bases of the junction left unmatched. For the CDR3, the DNA is TGTGCCATCAGTGACTCTAGCGGGAGTACAGATACGCAGTATTTT. Residues: CAISDSSGSTDTQYF.

V and J are TRBV5-1 and TRBJ1-4, with 10 bases lining up with TRBD1. Unmatched junction bases numbered 8, after V lost 5 bases and J lost 7 bases. The germline CDR1 and CDR2 sequences are SGHRS and YFSETQ. The CDR3 is 15 residues long. CDR3 DNA: TGCGCCAGCAGTTTCTTGGGGACAGGGGTTGAAAAACTGTTTTTT. The encoded protein is CASSFLGTGVEKLFF.

V and J are TRBV4-2 and TRBJ2-3; D gene uncertain. There are 15 residues in the CDR3. Trimming took off 4 bases at V and 2 bases at J, with 13 bases between the two ends. Germline-derived CDR1 and CDR2 are LGHNA and YNFKEQ. The CDR3 sequence: CASSLLETATDTQYF. Here the CDR3 DNA reads TGTGCCAGCAGCCTACTTGAGACGGCCACAGATACGCAGTATTTT.

V is TRBV18 and J is TRBJ2-2; maybe TRBD1 (5 bases). This CDR3 has 14 amino acids. Between the trimmed V and J ends, which lost 6 bases and 1 base, there was a span of 9 bases. CDR1 is KGHSH, CDR2 LQKENI, per germline. CDR3 amino acids: CASSQTGNTGELFF. CDR3 sequence (DNA): TGTGCCAGCTCTCAAACAGGGAACACCGGGGAGCTGTTTTTT.

The chain couples TRBV7-6 to TRBJ2-6; D not resolved. Trimming took 3 bases from V and 4 from J, leaving 10 bases between them. Germline loops: CDR1 SGHVS, CDR2 FNYEAQ. This CDR3 region has 15 residues. The CDR3 spells CASSLGNSGANVLTF. The CDR3 DNA sequence: TGTGCCAGCAGCTTGGGAAACTCCGGGGCCAACGTCCTGACTTTC.

The chain joins TRBV28 to TRBJ2-1; D unclear. Trimming cost V 7 bases and J 6 bases, with 19 bases left between them. Germline values: CDR1 MDHEN, CDR2 SYDVKM. The CDR3 extends over 15 amino acids. The CDR3 region has the DNA TGTGCCAGCACTCACCCGGGCTACGGTGTCAATGAGCAGTTCTTC. This translates into CASTHPGYGVNEQFF.

The rearrangement joins TRBV19 to TRBJ1-4; D call uncertain. Trimming took 4 bases from V and 12 from J, leaving 9 bases between them. The germline V gene has CDR1 LNHDA and CDR2 SQIVND (reference sequence). This CDR3 has 11 amino acids. The CDR3: CASSRARELFF. In nucleotides, the CDR3 is TGTGCCAGTAGTAGGGCTAGGGAACTGTTTTTT.

J is TRBJ2-3 and V is TRBV5-1; no reliable D call. Between the trimmed V and J ends, which lost 3 bases and 3 bases, there was a span of 8 bases. Germline CDR1 and CDR2: SGHRS and YFSETQ. The CDR3 is 13 residues long. The CDR3 DNA reads TGCGCCAGCAGCTCAGACCCGACAGATACGCAGTATTTT. Translation gives CASSSDPTDTQYF.

This clone was seen a single time. The chain has TRBV28 and TRBJ2-2; the match to TRBD1 covers 10 bases. Per germline, CDR1 MDHEN and CDR2 SYDVKM. The CDR3 contains 15 residues. Trimming removed 8 bases from V and 1 base from J; junction bases left unmatched: 4. Here the CDR3 DNA reads TGTGCCAGCTCAGGGACAGGGGAGAACACCGGGGAGCTGTTTTTT. Amino acids: CASSGTGENTGELFF.

The V gene is TRBV15, the J gene TRBJ2-1, with 8 bases that match TRBD2. CDR3 length: 14 amino acids. Germline V gives CDR1 LNHNV, CDR2 YYDKDF (reference sequence). The J segment lost 4 bases and the V segment lost 8 bases, leaving 7 bases of the junction unmatched. CDR3 in DNA: TGTGCCACCCAGGGACTAGAGGGTTACAATGAGCAGTTCTTC. As protein: CATQGLEGYNEQFF. Combining the CDR3 with reference TRBV15 and TRBJ2-1 gives the whole variable domain DAMVIQNPRYQVTQFGKPVTLSCSQTLNHNVMYWYQQKSSQAPKLLFHYYDKDFNNEADTPDNFQSRRPNTSFCFLDIRSPGLGDTAMYLCATQGLEGYNEQFFGPGTRLTVL.

The V and J genes are TRBV19 and TRBJ1-5; D is undetermined. The germline V gene has CDR1 LNHDA and CDR2 SQIVND (reference sequence). Trimming shortened V by 1 base and J by 4 bases, and 11 bases separated the two germline ends. The CDR3 loop spans 15 amino acids. The chain's CDR3 is CASSIGYYPNQPQHF. CDR3 sequence (DNA): TGTGCCAGTAGTATAGGGTATTACCCAAATCAGCCCCAGCATTTT.

The chain recombines TRBV7-8 with TRBJ2-5; 8 bases are a match to TRBD1. After removal of 6 bases from V and 5 bases from J, the junction contained 11 bases not matched to a gene. The CDR3 is made up of 15 amino acids. CDR1 is SGHVS, CDR2 FQNEAQ, per germline. The CDR3 spells CASRPTGGKVETQYF. The CDR3 DNA is TGTGCCAGCAGGCCAACAGGGGGGAAGGTGGAGACCCAGTACTTC.

The rearrangement uses TRBV2 and TRBJ2-7; 8 bases line up with TRBD1. Germline CDR1 reads SNHLY; CDR2 reads FYNNEI. J lost 1 base, V lost 6 bases, and 2 bases had no gene match. CDR3 length: 13 residues. The CDR3 spells CASRTGGSYEQYF. CDR3 DNA: TGTGCCAGCAGAACAGGGGGATCCTACGAGCAGTACTTC.

This chain connects TRBV11-2 to TRBJ1-3; weak D call: TRBD1 (6 bases). This CDR3 comprises 17 residues. The V end was cut by 2 bases, the J end by 0 bases, with 14 bases between. Germline CDR1 and CDR2: SGHAT and FQNNGV. The CDR3 here is CASSLSGAAGSGNTIYF. CDR3 bases: TGTGCCAGCAGCTTATCAGGGGCAGCCGGCTCTGGAAACACCATATATTTT. Looking up the rest from reference TRBV11-2 and TRBJ1-3 gives the full variable domain: EAGVAQSPRYKIIEKRQSVAFWCNPISGHATLYWYQQILGQGPKLLIQFQNNGVVDDSQLPKDRFSAERLKGVDSTLKIQPAKLEDSAVYLCASSLSGAAGSGNTIYFGEGSWLTVV.

V usage is TRBV5-1 and J usage is TRBJ2-1, with D tentatively TRBD1 (5 bases). This CDR3 has 18 residues. Germline V lookup: CDR1 SGHRS, CDR2 YFSETQ. Trimming shortened V by 4 bases and J by 0 bases, and 20 bases separated the two germline ends. CDR3: CASSPWGPTGISYNEQFF. The CDR3 DNA reads TGCGCCAGCAGCCCCTGGGGCCCAACAGGAATCTCCTACAATGAGCAGTTCTTC.

This clone was observed once. The rearrangement links TRBV4-1 to TRBJ2-2; 14 positions agree with TRBD2. This CDR3 is built from 19 residues. V trimming: 3 bases; J trimming: 2 bases; junction bases outside the gene matches: 8. Germline assignment: CDR1 MGHRA and CDR2 YSYEKL. In DNA form, the CDR3 reads TGCGCCAGCAGCCAGTCCGTAGGACTAGCGGGAGGAAACACCGGGGAGCTGTTTTTT. Its translation: CASSQSVGLAGGNTGELFF.